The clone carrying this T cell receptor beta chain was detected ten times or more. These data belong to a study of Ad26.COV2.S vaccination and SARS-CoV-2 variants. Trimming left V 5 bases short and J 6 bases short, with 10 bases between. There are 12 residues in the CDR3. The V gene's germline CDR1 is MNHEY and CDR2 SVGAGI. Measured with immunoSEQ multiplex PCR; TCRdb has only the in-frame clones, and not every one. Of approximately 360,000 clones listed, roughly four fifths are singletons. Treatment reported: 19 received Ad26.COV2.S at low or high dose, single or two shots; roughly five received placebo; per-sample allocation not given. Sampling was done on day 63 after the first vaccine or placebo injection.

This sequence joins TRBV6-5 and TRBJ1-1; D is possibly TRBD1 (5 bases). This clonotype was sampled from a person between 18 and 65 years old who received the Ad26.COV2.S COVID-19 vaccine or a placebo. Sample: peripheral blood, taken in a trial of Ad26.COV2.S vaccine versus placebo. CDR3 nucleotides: TGTGCCAGCAGTCCTGGGACCTCTGAAGCTTTCTTT. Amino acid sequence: CASSPGTSEAFF.